The clone carrying this T cell receptor beta chain has just one count. As originally analysed: The authors estimated nucleated cell counts from reference gene primer amplification. Sequencing used immunoSEQ multiplex PCR; TCRdb keeps in-frame clones, though not all of them. That table gives V, J and clone size, and the DNA gave D and trimming. Of more than 20,000 clones in the sample, 77% are singletons; the top ten hold about 15%. These data originate in a study of blood T cell repertoires in COVID-19. Turning to the study itself: Samples of COVID-19 (acute and convalescent) were obtained from the United States, Italy and Spain. From T cells, B-cell-depleted T cells, or PBMCs came the material, which was cDNA or gDNA.

V was pared by 5 bases and J by 3 bases, with 8 bases of the junction left unmatched. The CDR3 runs 15 residues. Germline V CDR1 and CDR2: SGHVS, FNYEAQ. The source is an elderly man with active or convalescent COVID-19. The chain uses TRBV7-6 and TRBJ2-7; the match to TRBD1 covers 9 bases. The sequenced sample consisted of peripheral blood. CDR3 amino acids: CASSHTGGQIYEQYF. The CDR3 nucleotides read TGTGCCAGCAGCCATACAGGGGGCCAAATCTACGAGCAGTACTTC.